These 7 T cell receptor beta chains were all obtained from the same sample, sequenced in a study of Ad26.COV2.S vaccination and SARS-CoV-2 variants. Treatment described: about 20 received Ad26.COV2.S at low or high dose, single or two shots; 5 received placebo; per-sample allocation not given. The study sampled participants on day 63 after the first vaccine or placebo injection. The assay was immunoSEQ multiplex PCR, and TCRdb's table has in-frame clones only and misses some. The table shows 510,000 or so clones, with around 88% occurring only once. The sequenced sample was peripheral blood, obtained in a trial of Ad26.COV2.S vaccine versus placebo. Receptor source: a person between 18 and 60 years old who received the Ad26.COV2.S COVID-19 vaccine or a placebo.

V usage is TRBV28 and J usage is TRBJ1-1, with D uncertain. The CDR3 extends over 13 amino acids. The germline V and J ends were trimmed by 7 bases and 1 base, with 10 bases remaining between them. Germline V gene lookup returns CDR1 MDHEN and CDR2 SYDVKM. CDR3 amino acids: CASTGKGNTEAFF. Here the CDR3 DNA reads TGTGCCAGCACTGGGAAAGGGAACACTGAAGCTTTCTTT.

The rearrangement uses TRBV4-1 and TRBJ2-7; D might be TRBD2 (6 bases). Germline V gene sequence: CDR1 MGHRA, CDR2 YSYEKL. V lost 0 bases to trimming and J lost 4 bases, with 16 bases between them. CDR3 length: 16 residues. The DNA for the CDR3 is TGCGCCAGCAGCCAAGAGGGCCCGGGAGAAAGATACGAGCAGTACTTC. Its translation is CASSQEGPGERYEQYF.

This sequence joins TRBV9 and TRBJ2-7, with D unclear. Germline-derived CDR1 and CDR2 are SGDLS and YYNGEE. V gave up 1 base and J gave up 5 bases, with 16 bases separating them. The length of the CDR3 is 15 residues. CDR3 nucleotide sequence: TGTGCCAGCAGCGTACACGATTCTTTCATCAACGAGCAGTACTTC. This encodes CASSVHDSFINEQYF.

The rearrangement joins TRBV7-3 to TRBJ2-1; D call uncertain. The CDR3 consists of 13 residues. Germline lookup yields CDR1 SGHTA and CDR2 FQGTGA. V lost 1 base, J lost 7 bases, and 8 bases lay in between. The DNA for the CDR3 is TGTGCCAGCAGCTTAAACCCCGTAAATGAGCAGTTCTTC. Translating it yields CASSLNPVNEQFF. Supplemented by reference TRBV7-3 and TRBJ2-1, the full variable domain reads GAGVSQTPSNKVTEKGKYVELRCDPISGHTALYWYRQSLGQGPEFLIYFQGTGAADDSGLPNDRFFAVRPEGSVSTLKIQRTERGDSAVYLCASSLNPVNEQFFGPGTRLTVL.

The CDR3 DNA sequence: TGTGCCAGCAGGAGGACAGGGCCAAATGAAAAACTGTTTTTT. Translated: CASRRTGPNEKLFF. This chain joins TRBV6-5 and TRBJ1-4; 8 bases fit TRBD1. Looked up from germline, CDR1 is MNHEY and CDR2 is SVGAGI. Trimming removed 6 bases from V and 5 bases from J; junction bases left unmatched: 5. The CDR3 has 14 residues.

This clone showed up just once. This rearrangement joins TRBV2 to TRBJ2-7; maybe TRBD2 (7 bases). With 5 bases removed from V and 1 base from J, the gap between germline ends came to 15 bases. The germline V gene encodes CDR1 SNHLY and CDR2 FYNNEI. The CDR3 sequence is 15 residues long. The DNA of the CDR3 is TGTGCCAGCAGTCGGGAAGGGGGGGGTTCCTACGAGCAGTACTTC. Its protein product is CASSREGGGSYEQYF. The variable domain in full, completed from reference TRBV2 and TRBJ2-7, reads EPEVTQTPSHQVTQMGQEVILRCVPISNHLYFYWYRQILGQKVEFLVSFYNNEISEKSEIFDDQFSVERPDGSNFTLKIRSTKLEDSAMYFCASSREGGGSYEQYFGPGTRLTVT.

Regarding this clone: Different DNA sequences within this sample yield the same CDR3. The chain combines TRBV27 with TRBJ1-2, with D possibly matching TRBD1 (5 bases). V lost 2 bases to trimming and J lost 4 bases, with 8 bases between them. CDR3 length: 13 amino acids. The V gene's germline CDR1 is MNHEY and CDR2 SMNVEV (reference sequence). Here the CDR3 DNA reads TGTGCCAGCAGTTTACAGGGAAGCTATGGCTACACCTTC. It yields the protein CASSLQGSYGYTF.